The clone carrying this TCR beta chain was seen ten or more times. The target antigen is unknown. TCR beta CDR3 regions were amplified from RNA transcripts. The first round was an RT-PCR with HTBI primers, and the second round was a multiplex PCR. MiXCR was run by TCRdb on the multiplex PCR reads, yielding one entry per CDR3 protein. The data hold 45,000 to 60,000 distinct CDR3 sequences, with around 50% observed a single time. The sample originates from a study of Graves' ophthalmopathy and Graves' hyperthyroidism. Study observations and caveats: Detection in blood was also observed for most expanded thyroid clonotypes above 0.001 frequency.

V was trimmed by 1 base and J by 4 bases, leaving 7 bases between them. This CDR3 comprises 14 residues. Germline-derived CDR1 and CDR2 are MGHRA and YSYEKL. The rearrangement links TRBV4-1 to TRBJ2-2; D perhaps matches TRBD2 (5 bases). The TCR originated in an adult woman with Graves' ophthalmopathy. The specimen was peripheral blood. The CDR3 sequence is CASSQGGFTGELFF. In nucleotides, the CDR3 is TGCGCCAGCAGCCAAGGAGGGTTCACCGGGGAGCTGTTTTTT.